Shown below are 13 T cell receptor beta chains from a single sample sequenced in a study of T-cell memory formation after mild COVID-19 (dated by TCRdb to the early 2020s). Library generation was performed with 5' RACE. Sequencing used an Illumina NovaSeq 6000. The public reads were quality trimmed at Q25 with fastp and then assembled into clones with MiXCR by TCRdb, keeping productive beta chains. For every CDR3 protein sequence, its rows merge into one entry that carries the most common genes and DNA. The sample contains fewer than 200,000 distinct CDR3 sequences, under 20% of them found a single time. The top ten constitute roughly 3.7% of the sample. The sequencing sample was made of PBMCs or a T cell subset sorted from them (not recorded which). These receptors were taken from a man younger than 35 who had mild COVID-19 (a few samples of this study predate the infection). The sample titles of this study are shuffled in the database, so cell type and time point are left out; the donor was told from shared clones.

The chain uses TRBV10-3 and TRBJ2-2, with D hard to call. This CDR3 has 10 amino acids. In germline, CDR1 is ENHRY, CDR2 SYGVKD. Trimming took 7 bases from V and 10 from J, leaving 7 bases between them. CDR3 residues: CAIIPLELFF. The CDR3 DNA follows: TGTGCCATCATCCCCTTGGAGCTGTTTTTT.

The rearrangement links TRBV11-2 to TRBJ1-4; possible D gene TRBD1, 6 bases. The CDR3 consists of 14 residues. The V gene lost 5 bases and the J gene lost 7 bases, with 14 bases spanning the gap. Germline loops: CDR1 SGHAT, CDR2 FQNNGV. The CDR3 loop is CASSTGRGGEKLFF. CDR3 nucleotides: TGTGCCAGCAGCACAGGGCGGGGAGGTGAAAAACTGTTTTTT.

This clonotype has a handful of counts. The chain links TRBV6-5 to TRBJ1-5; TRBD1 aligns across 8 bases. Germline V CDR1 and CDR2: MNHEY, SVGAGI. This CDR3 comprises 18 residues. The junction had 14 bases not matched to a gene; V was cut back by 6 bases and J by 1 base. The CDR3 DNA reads TGTGCCAGCAGCCCGGCCTTAGGGACAGGTCGGAGCAATCAGCCCCAGCATTTT. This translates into CASSPALGTGRSNQPQHF.

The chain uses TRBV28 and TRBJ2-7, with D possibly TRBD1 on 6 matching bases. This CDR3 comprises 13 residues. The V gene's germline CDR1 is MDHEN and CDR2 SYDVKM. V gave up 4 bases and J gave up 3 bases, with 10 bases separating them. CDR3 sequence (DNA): TGTGCCAGCAGTTCCGGACAGAACTACGAGCAGTACGTC. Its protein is CASSSGQNYEQYV.

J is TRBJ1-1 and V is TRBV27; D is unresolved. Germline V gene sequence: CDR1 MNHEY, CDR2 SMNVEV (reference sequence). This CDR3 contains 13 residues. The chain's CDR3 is CATARPPYTEAFF. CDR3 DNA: TGTGCTACAGCAAGACCTCCTTACACTGAAGCTTTCTTT.

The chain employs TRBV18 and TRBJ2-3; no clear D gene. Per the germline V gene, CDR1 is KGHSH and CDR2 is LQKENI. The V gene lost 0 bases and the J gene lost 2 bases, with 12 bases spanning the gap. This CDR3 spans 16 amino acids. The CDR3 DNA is TGTGCCAGCTCACCACCCCACCTAACACCCACAGATACGCAGTATTTT. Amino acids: CASSPPHLTPTDTQYF.

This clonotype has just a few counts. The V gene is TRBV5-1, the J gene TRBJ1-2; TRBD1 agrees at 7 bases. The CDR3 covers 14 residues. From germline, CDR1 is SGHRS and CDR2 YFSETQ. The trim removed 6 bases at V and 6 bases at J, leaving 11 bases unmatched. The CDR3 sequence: CASNSGQPVDGYTF. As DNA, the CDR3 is TGCGCCAGCAACTCGGGACAGCCGGTGGATGGCTACACCTTC.

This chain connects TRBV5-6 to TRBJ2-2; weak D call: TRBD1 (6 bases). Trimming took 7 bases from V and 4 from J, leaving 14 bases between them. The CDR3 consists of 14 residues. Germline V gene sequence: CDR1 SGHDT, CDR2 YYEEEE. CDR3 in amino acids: CASLNQDSTGELFF. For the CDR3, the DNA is TGTGCCAGCCTGAACCAGGACAGCACCGGGGAGCTGTTTTTT.

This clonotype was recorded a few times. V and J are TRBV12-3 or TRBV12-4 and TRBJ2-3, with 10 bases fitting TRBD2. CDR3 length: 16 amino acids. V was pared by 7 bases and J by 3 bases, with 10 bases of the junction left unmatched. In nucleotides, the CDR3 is TGTGCCAGCAACCCTATAAGCGGGGGGGCTACAGATACGCAGTATTTT. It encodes CASNPISGGATDTQYF.

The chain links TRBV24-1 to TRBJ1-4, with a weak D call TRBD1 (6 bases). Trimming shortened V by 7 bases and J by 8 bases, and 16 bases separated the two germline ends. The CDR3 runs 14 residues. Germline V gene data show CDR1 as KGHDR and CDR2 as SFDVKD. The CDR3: CATSTGTTGEKLFF. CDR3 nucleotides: TGTGCCACCAGCACCGGGACAACCGGCGAAAAACTGTTTTTT.

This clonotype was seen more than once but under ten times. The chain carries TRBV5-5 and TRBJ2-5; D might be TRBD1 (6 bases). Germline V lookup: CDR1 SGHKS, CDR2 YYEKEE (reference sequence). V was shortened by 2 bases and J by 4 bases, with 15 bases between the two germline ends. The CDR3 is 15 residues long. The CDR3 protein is CASSLSGVARETQYF. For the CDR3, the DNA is TGTGCCAGCAGCTTATCAGGGGTAGCAAGAGAGACCCAGTACTTC.

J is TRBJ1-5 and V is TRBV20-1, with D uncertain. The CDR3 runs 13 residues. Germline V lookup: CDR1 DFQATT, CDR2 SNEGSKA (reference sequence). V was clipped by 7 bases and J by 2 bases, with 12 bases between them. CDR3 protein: CSVPALGNQPQHF. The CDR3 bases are TGCAGTGTCCCGGCGTTGGGCAATCAGCCCCAGCATTTT.

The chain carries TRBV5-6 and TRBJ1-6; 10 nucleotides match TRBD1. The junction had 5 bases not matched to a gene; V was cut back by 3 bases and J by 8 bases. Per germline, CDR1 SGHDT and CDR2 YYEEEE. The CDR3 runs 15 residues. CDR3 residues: CASSSWDRGDSPLHF. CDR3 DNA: TGTGCCAGCAGCTCCTGGGACAGGGGAGATTCACCCCTCCACTTT.